Below are 22 T cell receptor beta chains sequenced from a single sample in a study of technical replicates of blood from a handful of donors. Sequencing used immunoSEQ multiplex PCR; TCRdb keeps in-frame clones, though not all of them. In the table there are around 70,000 clones, 94% of which are singletons. The sequenced material came from T cells isolated from PBMCs. These receptors were collected from a human donor in good health.

The rearrangement links TRBV5-1 to TRBJ2-5; the D gene is possibly TRBD1 (6 bases). The V end lost 2 bases, the J end lost 3 bases, and 8 bases lay between the germline ends. CDR1 and CDR2 from the germline V gene are SGHRS and YFSETQ. CDR3 length: 13 amino acids. The CDR3 loop reads CASSLPGEETQYF. The CDR3 bases are TGCGCCAGCAGCTTACCAGGGGAAGAGACCCAGTACTTC.

The chain links TRBV27 to TRBJ2-2, with D uncertain. Trimming shortened V by 2 bases and J by 0 bases, and 7 bases separated the two germline ends. This CDR3 is built from 15 residues. Per the germline V gene, CDR1 is MNHEY and CDR2 is SMNVEV (reference sequence). The CDR3 region is CASSLRSANTGELFF. As DNA, the CDR3 is TGTGCCAGCAGTTTACGCAGCGCGAACACCGGGGAGCTGTTTTTT.

The rearrangement joins TRBV7-9 to TRBJ1-2; 7 bases line up with TRBD1. The CDR3 contains 14 residues. Germline V gene sequence: CDR1 SEHNR, CDR2 FQNEAQ (reference sequence). The trim removed 5 bases at V and 0 bases at J, leaving 3 bases unmatched. This chain's CDR3 is CASSPGGTNYGYTF. CDR3 coding DNA: TGTGCCAGCAGCCCAGGGGGTACTAACTATGGCTACACCTTC.

In DNA, the CDR3 is TGTGCCAGCACACTAGGGACAGGCCATAACTATGGCTACACCTTC. Residues: CASTLGTGHNYGYTF. V is TRBV18 and J is TRBJ1-2; 8 nucleotides match TRBD1. The V and J ends lost 8 bases and 1 base, in that order; junction bases with no gene match: 9. This CDR3 region has 15 residues. Germline CDR1 KGHSH, CDR2 LQKENI.

A single count supports this clone. The CDR3 DNA sequence: TGTGCCAGCAGTTTTCCCTCCAGTGAGCAGTTCTTC. Its protein is CASSFPSSEQFF. The chain carries TRBV28 and TRBJ2-1; D not resolved. The CDR3 is made up of 12 amino acids. Trimming cost V 3 bases and J 9 bases, with 9 bases left between them. CDR1 and CDR2 (germline): MDHEN, SYDVKM.

V and J are TRBV11-2 and TRBJ1-1; D is perhaps TRBD1 (6 bases). The V end was cut by 1 base, the J end by 4 bases, with 13 bases between. Germline values: CDR1 SGHAT, CDR2 FQNNGV. CDR3 length: 15 amino acids. CDR3 in amino acids: CASSLGGGLGTEAFF. CDR3 in DNA: TGTGCCAGCAGCTTAGGTGGGGGCCTGGGCACTGAAGCTTTCTTT.

V gene TRBV5-1 combines with J gene TRBJ2-1; TRBD1 matches 10 bases. The germline CDR1 and CDR2 sequences are SGHRS and YFSETQ. The V and J ends lost 8 bases and 4 bases, in that order; junction bases with no gene match: 6. CDR3 length equals 14 residues. The DNA for the CDR3 is TGCGCCAGTATCGGGACAGGGGTTTACAATGAGCAGTTCTTC. Protein sequence: CASIGTGVYNEQFF.

This chain uses TRBV20-1 with TRBJ2-7, with a possible D match to TRBD1 (5 bases). CDR1 and CDR2 (germline): DFQATT, SNEGSKA (reference sequence). CDR3 length equals 11 residues. The CDR3 DNA follows: TGCACTCATCAGGGTACCTACGAGCAGTACTTC. This gives the protein CTHQGTYEQYF.

The chain combines TRBV30 with TRBJ1-4, with 10 bases aligning to TRBD1. The CDR3 is 14 amino acids. The ends lost 7 bases at V and 4 bases at J; junction bases unmatched: 6. Germline CDR1 and CDR2: GTSNPN and SVGIG (reference sequence). CDR3 protein: CASPGQGNNEKLFF. Written as DNA, the CDR3 is TGTGCCTCCCCGGGACAGGGGAATAATGAAAAACTGTTTTTT.

The chain employs TRBV9 and TRBJ1-1; D not certain. The CDR3 covers 14 residues. Germline CDR1 reads SGDLS; CDR2 reads YYNGEE. V was trimmed by 3 bases and J by 3 bases, leaving 12 bases between them. CDR3 region: CASSETLVDTEAFF. The CDR3 nucleotides read TGTGCCAGCAGCGAGACATTAGTGGACACTGAAGCTTTCTTT.

This rearrangement joins TRBV7-9 to TRBJ2-2; TRBD2 might be the D (5 bases). Germline V gene sequence: CDR1 SEHNR, CDR2 FQNEAQ (reference sequence). V was shortened by 11 bases and J by 1 base, with 26 bases between the two germline ends. The CDR3 runs 18 residues. The CDR3 region is CALLLGRRREMNTGELFF. CDR3 sequence (DNA): TGTGCCCTCCTGCTAGGGCGCCGACGGGAAATGAACACCGGGGAGCTGTTTTTT.

The CDR3 DNA is TGTGCCAGCAGCTTGTTAGGGGACGCGGGGCTGACCCAGTACTTC. Translation: CASSLLGDAGLTQYF. The rearrangement links TRBV5-5 to TRBJ2-5; D might be TRBD2 (6 bases). Deletions cut 1 base from V and 7 bases from J, with 17 bases between. The CDR3 consists of 15 residues. Germline CDR1 and CDR2: SGHKS and YYEKEE (reference sequence).

J is TRBJ1-2 and V is TRBV5-6, with 7 bases that match TRBD1. The germline gives CDR1 SGHDT, CDR2 YYEEEE. This CDR3 region has 16 residues. The trim removed 2 bases at V and 5 bases at J, leaving 12 bases unmatched. The CDR3 DNA is TGTGCCAGCAGCTTAGGACAGGCAACGGCGGTGTATGGCTACACCTTC. This sequence encodes CASSLGQATAVYGYTF.

The J gene is TRBJ2-7, the V gene TRBV6-5, with D hard to call. CDR3 length: 11 residues. Germline lookup yields CDR1 MNHEY and CDR2 SVGAGI. Trimming cost V 6 bases and J 9 bases, with 12 bases left between them. CDR3 in amino acids: CASSSSFGQYF. As DNA, the CDR3 is TGTGCCAGCAGCTCCTCCTTCGGGCAGTACTTC.

The V and J genes are TRBV4-1 and TRBJ1-2; TRBD1 matches 12 bases. There are 15 residues in the CDR3. Germline-derived CDR1 and CDR2 are MGHRA and YSYEKL. The V segment lost 10 bases and the J segment 8 bases; nucleotides outside the gene matches: 14. CDR3 residues: CATQDRDRGQLGYTF. DNA for the CDR3: TGCGCCACCCAGGACCGGGACAGGGGGCAGTTAGGCTACACCTTC.

The rearrangement uses TRBV6-5 and TRBJ1-4, with D perhaps matching TRBD1 (6 bases). CDR1 is MNHEY, CDR2 SVGAGI, per germline. The CDR3 totals 16 residues. The V and J ends lost 0 bases and 8 bases respectively, with 16 bases between them. Written as DNA, the CDR3 is TGTGCCAGCAGTTACTCGGGGGTTCCAGGGGACGAAAAACTGTTTTTT. It encodes CASSYSGVPGDEKLFF.

The chain recombines TRBV15 with TRBJ1-5, with D hard to call. The CDR3 consists of 13 residues. CDR1 and CDR2 from the germline V gene are LNHNV and YYDKDF (reference sequence). V lost 5 bases and J lost 7, with 12 bases in between. CDR3: CATSPSGWQPQHF. CDR3 sequence (DNA): TGTGCCACCAGCCCCTCAGGTTGGCAGCCCCAGCATTTT. Combining the CDR3 with reference TRBV15 and TRBJ1-5 gives the whole variable domain DAMVIQNPRYQVTQFGKPVTLSCSQTLNHNVMYWYQQKSSQAPKLLFHYYDKDFNNEADTPDNFQSRRPNTSFCFLDIRSPGLGDTAMYLCATSPSGWQPQHFGDGTRLSIL.

The rearrangement links TRBV19 to TRBJ2-7; 10 nucleotides agree with TRBD2. The germline CDR1 and CDR2 sequences are LNHDA and SQIVND (reference sequence). The CDR3 is made up of 15 amino acids. V was pared by 0 bases and J by 4 bases, with 3 bases of the junction left unmatched. CDR3 coding DNA: TGTGCCAGTAGTATAGAACCAGCGGGAGGGTACGAGCAGTACTTC. This gives the protein CASSIEPAGGYEQYF. Together with reference TRBV19 and TRBJ2-7, the CDR3 gives the full variable domain: DGGITQSPKYLFRKEGQNVTLSCEQNLNHDAMYWYRQDPGQGLRLIYYSQIVNDFQKGDIAEGYSVSREKKESFPLTVTSAQKNPTAFYLCASSIEPAGGYEQYFGPGTRLTVT.

The rearrangement links TRBV7-6 to TRBJ1-5; 7 nucleotides align to TRBD1. The germline CDR1 and CDR2 sequences are SGHVS and FNYEAQ. The length of the CDR3 is 16 residues. With V trimmed by 1 base and J by 2 bases, 5 bases remained unmatched. CDR3 coding DNA: TGTGCCAGCAGCTTAGGATCAGGGGGAGGCAATCAGCCCCAGCATTTT. This codes for CASSLGSGGGNQPQHF.

CDR3 nucleotides: TGTGCCAGCAGCCTCCAGGCCCCACTAGCGGGAGGTGAGCAGTTCTTC. This encodes CASSLQAPLAGGEQFF. The J gene is TRBJ2-1, the V gene TRBV14, with 12 bases identical to TRBD2. J lost 9 bases, V lost 4 bases, and 10 bases had no gene match. CDR1 is SGHDN and CDR2 is FVKESK in the germline V gene. This CDR3 region has 16 residues.

This rearrangement joins TRBV7-9 to TRBJ2-5; TRBD2 is a possible D gene (5 bases). There are 11 residues in the CDR3. The germline V and J ends were trimmed by 7 bases and 5 bases, with 8 bases remaining between them. Germline CDR1 SEHNR, CDR2 FQNEAQ (reference sequence). The CDR3 protein is CASNPGETQYF. In DNA, the CDR3 is TGTGCCAGCAACCCGGGGGAGACCCAGTACTTC.

This rearrangement joins TRBV7-9 to TRBJ2-7, with TRBD2 as a possible D gene (5 bases). Trimming removed 5 bases at V and 3 bases at J, with 17 bases between. Germline CDR1 and CDR2: SEHNR and FQNEAQ (reference sequence). The CDR3 is 15 amino acids. The CDR3, as DNA: TGTGCCAGCAGCCTTCAAGGCGGGCCGTACTACGAGCAGTACTTC. Residues: CASSLQGGPYYEQYF.